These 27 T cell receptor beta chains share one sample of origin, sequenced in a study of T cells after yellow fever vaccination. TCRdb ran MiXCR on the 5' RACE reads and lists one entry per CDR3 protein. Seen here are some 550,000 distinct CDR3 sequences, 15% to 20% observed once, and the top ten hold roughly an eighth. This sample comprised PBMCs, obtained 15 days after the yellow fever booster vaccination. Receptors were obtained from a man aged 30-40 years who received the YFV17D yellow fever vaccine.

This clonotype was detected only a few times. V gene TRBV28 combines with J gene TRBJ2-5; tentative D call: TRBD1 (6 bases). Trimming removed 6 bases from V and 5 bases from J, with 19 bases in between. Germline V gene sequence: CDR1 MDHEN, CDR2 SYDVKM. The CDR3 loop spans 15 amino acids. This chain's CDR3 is CASSQADRRSETQYF. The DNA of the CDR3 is TGTGCCAGCAGCCAGGCCGACAGGCGGTCGGAGACCCAGTACTTC.

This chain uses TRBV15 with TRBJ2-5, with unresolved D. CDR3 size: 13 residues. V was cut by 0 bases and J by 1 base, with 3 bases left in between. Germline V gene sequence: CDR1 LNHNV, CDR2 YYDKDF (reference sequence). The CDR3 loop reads CATSRDSQETQYF. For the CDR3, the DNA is TGTGCCACCAGCAGAGACAGCCAAGAGACCCAGTACTTC. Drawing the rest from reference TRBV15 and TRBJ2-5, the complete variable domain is DAMVIQNPRYQVTQFGKPVTLSCSQTLNHNVMYWYQQKSSQAPKLLFHYYDKDFNNEADTPDNFQSRRPNTSFCFLDIRSPGLGDTAMYLCATSRDSQETQYFGPGTRLLVL.

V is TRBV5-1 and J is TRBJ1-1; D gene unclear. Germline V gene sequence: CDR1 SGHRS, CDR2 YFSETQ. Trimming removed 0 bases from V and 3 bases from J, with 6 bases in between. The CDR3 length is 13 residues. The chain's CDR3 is CASSLDTYTEAFF. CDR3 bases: TGCGCCAGCAGCTTGGACACTTACACTGAAGCTTTCTTT.

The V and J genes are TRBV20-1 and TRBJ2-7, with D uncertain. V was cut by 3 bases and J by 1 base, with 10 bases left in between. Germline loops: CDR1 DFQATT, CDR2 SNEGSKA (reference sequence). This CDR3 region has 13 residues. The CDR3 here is CSARSPASYEQYF. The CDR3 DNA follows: TGCAGTGCTAGGTCACCAGCTTCCTACGAGCAGTACTTC.

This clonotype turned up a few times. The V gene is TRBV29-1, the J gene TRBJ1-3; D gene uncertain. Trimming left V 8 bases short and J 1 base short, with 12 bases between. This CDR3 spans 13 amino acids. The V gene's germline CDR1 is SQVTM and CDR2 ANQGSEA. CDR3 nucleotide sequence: TGCAGCACGACGGGAGGGTCTGGAAACACCATATATTTT. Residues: CSTTGGSGNTIYF. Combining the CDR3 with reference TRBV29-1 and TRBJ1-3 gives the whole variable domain SAVISQKPSRDICQRGTSLTIQCQVDSQVTMMFWYRQQPGQSLTLIATANQGSEATYESGFVIDKFPISRPNLTFSTLTVSNMSPEDSSIYLCSTTGGSGNTIYFGEGSWLTVV.

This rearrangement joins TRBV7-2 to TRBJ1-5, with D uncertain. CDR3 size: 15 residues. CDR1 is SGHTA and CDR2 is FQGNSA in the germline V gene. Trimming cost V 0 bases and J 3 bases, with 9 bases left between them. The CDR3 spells CASSLASQNNQPQHF. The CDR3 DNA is TGTGCCAGCAGCTTAGCCTCCCAGAACAATCAGCCCCAGCATTTT. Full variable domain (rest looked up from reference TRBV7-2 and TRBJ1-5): GAGVSQSPSNKVTEKGKDVELRCDPISGHTALYWYRQSLGQGLEFLIYFQGNSAPDKSGLPSDRFSAERTGGSVSTLTIQRTQQEDSAVYLCASSLASQNNQPQHFGDGTRLSIL.

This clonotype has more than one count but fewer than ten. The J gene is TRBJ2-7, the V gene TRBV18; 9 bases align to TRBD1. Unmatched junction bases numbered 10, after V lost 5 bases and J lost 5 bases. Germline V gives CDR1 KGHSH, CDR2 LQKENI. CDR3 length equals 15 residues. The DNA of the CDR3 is TGTGCCAGCTCAACAGGGGGCCTGAGCATGAACGAGCAGTACTTC. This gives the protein CASSTGGLSMNEQYF.

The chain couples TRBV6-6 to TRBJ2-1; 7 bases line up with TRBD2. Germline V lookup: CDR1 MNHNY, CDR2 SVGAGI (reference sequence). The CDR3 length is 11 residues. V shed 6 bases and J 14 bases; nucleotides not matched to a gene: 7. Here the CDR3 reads CASRTAGSEFF. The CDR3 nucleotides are TGTGCCAGCAGAACAGCGGGGTCTGAGTTCTTC.

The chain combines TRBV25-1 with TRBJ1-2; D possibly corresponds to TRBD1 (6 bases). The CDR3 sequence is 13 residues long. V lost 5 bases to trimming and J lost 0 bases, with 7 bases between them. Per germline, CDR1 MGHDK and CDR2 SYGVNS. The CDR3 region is CASSRQANYGYTF. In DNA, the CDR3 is TGTGCCAGCAGTCGACAGGCTAACTATGGCTACACCTTC.

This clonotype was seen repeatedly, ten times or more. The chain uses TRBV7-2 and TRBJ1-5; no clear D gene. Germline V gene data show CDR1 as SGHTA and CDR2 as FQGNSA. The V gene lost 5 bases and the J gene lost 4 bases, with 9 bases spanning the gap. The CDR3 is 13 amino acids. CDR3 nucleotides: TGTGCCAGCAGCCTCAGTAGTAATCAGCCCCAGCATTTT. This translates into CASSLSSNQPQHF.

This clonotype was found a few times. CDR3 nucleotides: TGCGCCAGCAGCTTGGAGGCGACCTCCTACAATGAGCAGTTCTTC. Protein: CASSLEATSYNEQFF. The chain combines TRBV5-1 with TRBJ2-1, with D unresolved. The CDR3 contains 15 residues. The V gene's germline CDR1 is SGHRS and CDR2 YFSETQ. Trimming cost V 0 bases and J 0 bases, with 7 bases left between them.

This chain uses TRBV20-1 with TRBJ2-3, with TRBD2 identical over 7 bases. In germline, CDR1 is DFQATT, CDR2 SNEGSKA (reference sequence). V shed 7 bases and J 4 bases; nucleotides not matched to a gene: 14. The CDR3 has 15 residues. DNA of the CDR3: TGCAGTGGAGGGCTCCTATCGGGAGGTGCAGATACGCAGTATTTT. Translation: CSGGLLSGGADTQYF.

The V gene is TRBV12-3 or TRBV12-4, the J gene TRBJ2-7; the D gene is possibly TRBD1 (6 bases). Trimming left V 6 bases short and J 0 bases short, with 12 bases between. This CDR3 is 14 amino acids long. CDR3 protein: CASRPLQGSYEQYF. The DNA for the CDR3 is TGTGCCAGCAGACCCCTACAGGGCTCCTACGAGCAGTACTTC.

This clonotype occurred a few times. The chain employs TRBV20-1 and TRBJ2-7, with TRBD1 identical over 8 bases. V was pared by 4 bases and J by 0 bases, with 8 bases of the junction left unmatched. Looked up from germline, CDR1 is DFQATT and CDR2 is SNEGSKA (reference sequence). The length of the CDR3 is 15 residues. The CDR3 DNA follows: TGCAGTGCTATGCCAGGGGGCCGCAGCTCCTACGAGCAGTACTTC. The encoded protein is CSAMPGGRSSYEQYF.

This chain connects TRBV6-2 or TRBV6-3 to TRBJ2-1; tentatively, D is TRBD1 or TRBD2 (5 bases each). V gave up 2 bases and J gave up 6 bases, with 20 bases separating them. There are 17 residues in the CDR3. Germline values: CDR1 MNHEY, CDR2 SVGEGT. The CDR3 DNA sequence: TGTGCCAGCAGTTACCACCGGGGCACAAGGCAACCCAATGAGCAGTTCTTC. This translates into CASSYHRGTRQPNEQFF.

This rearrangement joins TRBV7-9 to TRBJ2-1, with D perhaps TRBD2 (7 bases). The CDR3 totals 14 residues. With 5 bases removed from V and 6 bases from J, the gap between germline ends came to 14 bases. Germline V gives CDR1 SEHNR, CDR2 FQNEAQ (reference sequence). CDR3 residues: CASSAGAWGNEQFF. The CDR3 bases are TGTGCCAGCAGCGCGGGGGCTTGGGGCAATGAGCAGTTCTTC.

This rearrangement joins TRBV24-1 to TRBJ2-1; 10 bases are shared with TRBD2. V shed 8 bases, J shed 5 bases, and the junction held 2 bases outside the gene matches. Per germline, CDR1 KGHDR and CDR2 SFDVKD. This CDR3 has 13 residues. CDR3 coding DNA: TGTGCCACCAAAGCGGGAGGGAACAATGAGCAGTTCTTC. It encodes CATKAGGNNEQFF.

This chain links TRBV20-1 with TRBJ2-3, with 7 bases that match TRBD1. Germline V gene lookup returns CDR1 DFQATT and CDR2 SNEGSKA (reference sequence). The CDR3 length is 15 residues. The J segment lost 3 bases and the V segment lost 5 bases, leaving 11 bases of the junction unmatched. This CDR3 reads CSAPPRQGRTDTQYF. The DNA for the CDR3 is TGCAGTGCTCCCCCCAGACAGGGCAGGACAGATACGCAGTATTTT.

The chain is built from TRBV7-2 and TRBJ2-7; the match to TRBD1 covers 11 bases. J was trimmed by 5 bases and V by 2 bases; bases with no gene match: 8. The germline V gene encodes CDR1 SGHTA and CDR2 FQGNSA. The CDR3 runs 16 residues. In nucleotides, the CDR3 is TGTGCCAGCAGCTTATCGGGACAGGGGGTCTACGACGAGCAGTACTTC. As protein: CASSLSGQGVYDEQYF.

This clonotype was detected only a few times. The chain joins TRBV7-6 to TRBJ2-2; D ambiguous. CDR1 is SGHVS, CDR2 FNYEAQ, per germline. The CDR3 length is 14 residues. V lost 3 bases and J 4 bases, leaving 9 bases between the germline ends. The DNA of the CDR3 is TGTGCCAGCAGCTTTGGTCAGCGCACCGGGGAGCTGTTTTTT. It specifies CASSFGQRTGELFF.

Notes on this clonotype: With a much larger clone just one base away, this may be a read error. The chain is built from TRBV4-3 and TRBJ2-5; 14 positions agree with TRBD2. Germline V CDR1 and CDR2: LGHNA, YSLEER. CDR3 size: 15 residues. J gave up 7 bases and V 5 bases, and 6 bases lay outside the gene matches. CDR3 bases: TGCGCCAGCAGCGTAGGGACTAGCGGGAGTGGGACCCAGTACTTC. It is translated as CASSVGTSGSGTQYF.

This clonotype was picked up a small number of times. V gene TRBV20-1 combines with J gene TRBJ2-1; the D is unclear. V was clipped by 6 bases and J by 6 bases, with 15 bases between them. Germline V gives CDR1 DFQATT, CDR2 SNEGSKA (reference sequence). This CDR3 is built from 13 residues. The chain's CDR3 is CSAPKALVNEQFF. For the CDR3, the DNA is TGCAGTGCCCCAAAAGCTCTAGTCAATGAGCAGTTCTTC.

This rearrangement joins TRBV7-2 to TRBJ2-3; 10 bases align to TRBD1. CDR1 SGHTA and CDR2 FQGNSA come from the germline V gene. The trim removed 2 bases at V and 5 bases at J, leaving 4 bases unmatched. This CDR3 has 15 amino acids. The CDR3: CASSLFGQGGDTQYF. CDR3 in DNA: TGTGCCAGCAGCTTATTCGGACAGGGGGGAGATACGCAGTATTTT. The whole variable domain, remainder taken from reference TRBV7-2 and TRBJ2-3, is GAGVSQSPSNKVTEKGKDVELRCDPISGHTALYWYRQSLGQGLEFLIYFQGNSAPDKSGLPSDRFSAERTGGSVSTLTIQRTQQEDSAVYLCASSLFGQGGDTQYFGPGTRLTVL.

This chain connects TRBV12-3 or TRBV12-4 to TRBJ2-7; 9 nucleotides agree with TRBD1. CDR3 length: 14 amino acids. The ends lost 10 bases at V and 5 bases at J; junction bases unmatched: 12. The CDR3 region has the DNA TGTGCCACCGCACCGGGACAGGGTTTCAACGAGCAGTACTTC. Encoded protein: CATAPGQGFNEQYF.

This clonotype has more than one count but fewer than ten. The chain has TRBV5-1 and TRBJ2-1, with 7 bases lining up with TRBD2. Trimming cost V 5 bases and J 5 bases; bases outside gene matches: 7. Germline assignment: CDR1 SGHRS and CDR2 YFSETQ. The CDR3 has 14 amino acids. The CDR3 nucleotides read TGCGCCAGCAGTGACCCGGGAGGACACAATGAGCAGTTCTTC. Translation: CASSDPGGHNEQFF.

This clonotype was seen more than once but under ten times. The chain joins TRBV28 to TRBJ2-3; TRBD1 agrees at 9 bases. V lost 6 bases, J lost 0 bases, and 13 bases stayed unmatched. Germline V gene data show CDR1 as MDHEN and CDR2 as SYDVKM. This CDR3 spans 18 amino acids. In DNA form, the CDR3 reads TGTGCCAGCAGAGGGGAGACAGGGGGATTTTCTAGCACAGATACGCAGTATTTT. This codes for CASRGETGGFSSTDTQYF.

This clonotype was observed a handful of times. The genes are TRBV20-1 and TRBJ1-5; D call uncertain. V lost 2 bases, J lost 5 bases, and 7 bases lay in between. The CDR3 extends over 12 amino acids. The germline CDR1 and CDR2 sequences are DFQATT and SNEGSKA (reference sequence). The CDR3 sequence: CSARHGDQPQHF. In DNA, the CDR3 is TGCAGTGCTAGACACGGTGATCAGCCCCAGCATTTT.